This T cell receptor (beta chain) was sequenced in a study of Ad26.COV2.S vaccination and SARS-CoV-2 variants (dated by TCRdb to 2020 to 2022). General notes on the study: Donors in the vaccine arm were drawn from COV1001, a multicentre, randomized, double-blind, placebo-controlled phase I-IIa trial testing Ad26.COV2.S in healthy adults. Dosing of Ad26.COV2.S was intramuscular, at either 5x10^10 or 1x10^11 viral particles, delivered as one shot or as two shots spaced 56 days apart. Blinding of investigators to trial group allocation was maintained during experiments and outcome assessment. TCRbeta repertoire sequencing served as the tool for gauging how specific and how broad the SARS-CoV-2-reactive T cell receptors were following Ad26.COV2.S vaccination. A total of some 30 samples were included in the TCR-sequenced set, comprising 19 Ad26.COV2.S vaccine recipients, 5 placebo recipients and 8 SARS-CoV-2 convalescent individuals. Participants in the trial were split at random into five groups of five each, receiving low-dose or high-dose Ad26.COV2.S once or twice, or else placebo on both occasions.

Broad study findings and their caveats: The study lacked the statistical power to compare responses across vaccine doses or regimens. After vaccination, spike-specific CD8+ and CD4+ T cell responses were reported to show substantial breadth. Vaccine and placebo recipients had similar non-spike TCR breadth, a finding consistent with the vaccine containing only spike. Spike-specific TCR breadth was higher in Ad26.COV2.S recipients than in placebo recipients (P = 0.0014). According to the authors, total T cell responses may have been underestimated by the TCR breadth and depth analyses.

This clone has just one count. Its antigen remains unidentified. There are no base qualities to consult, and no much larger clone falls within one base. The sample's treatment or condition label, decoded: about 20 received Ad26.COV2.S at low or high dose, single or two shots; roughly five received placebo; per-sample allocation not given. For vaccine and placebo recipients, repertoires were sequenced using samples collected on day 63 after the first injection. Between 29 July and 7 August 2020, Cohort 1b enrolled fewer than 30 adults aged 18-55 years at one site in Boston, USA. As a vaccine, Ad26.COV2.S was a replication-incompetent adenovirus type 26 vector that expressed a prefusion-stabilized SARS-CoV-2 spike protein derived from the original Wuhan strain. TCRbeta CDR3 regions were sequenced with the immunoSEQ Assay. After extraction, genomic DNA underwent amplification by bias-controlled multiplex PCR, followed by high-throughput sequencing. Per the source publication's procedure: Collapsing and filtering of sequences were performed to quantify the absolute abundance of each unique TCRbeta CDR3 region. T cell fraction was estimated by normalizing TCRbeta template counts to usable DNA, with usable DNA measured through amplification of reference genes found in all nucleated cells. Repertoire TCRs were annotated as SARS-CoV-2-specific when V gene, CDR3 amino acid sequence and J gene were exactly matched to a known reactive TCR set. The reference SARS-CoV-2 TCR set came from MIRA and was filtered for enrichment in COVID-19-positive ImmuneCODE repertoires, removing public or cross-reactive TCRs. Based on the MIRA antigens, annotated TCRs were further analysed at the level of specific ORF or position within ORF. Breadth was defined as the number of annotated unique rearrangements divided by the total number of unique productive rearrangements, and depth was defined as the summed frequency of the annotated unique rearrangements. Two-sided Wilcoxon rank-sum tests were applied when comparing TCR breadth between groups. TCRdb took over this immuneACCESS table, retaining in-frame rearrangements with V and J assigned. Such tables are incomplete; in checked studies, under half of the missing clones stem from an unresolved V gene, and the remainder is unexplained. The DNA was the basis for D and trimming; V, J and clone size are from that table. Present in this sample are some 480,000 clones, 87% of which were seen just once. The ten top clones hold roughly 12% of the sample.

The sequence derives from a person between 18 and 65 years old who received the Ad26.COV2.S COVID-19 vaccine or a placebo. The specimen was peripheral blood, collected in a trial of Ad26.COV2.S vaccine versus placebo.

The DNA is as follows: TGTGCCAGCAAGATGGGGGGACATGGCTACACCTTC. It is translated as CASKMGGHGYTF. The chain joins TRBV28 to TRBJ1-2, and perhaps TRBD1 as D gene, on 5 matching bases. The cysteine opens and the phenylalanine closes a CDR3 of 12 amino acids. Left in the record is the CDR3 DNA by itself, 36 bases read in frame from the first base. Cut back by 7 bases and 6 bases, the V and J ends lie 12 bases apart. CDR1 and CDR2 were assigned from the germline V gene as MDHEN and SYDVKM.